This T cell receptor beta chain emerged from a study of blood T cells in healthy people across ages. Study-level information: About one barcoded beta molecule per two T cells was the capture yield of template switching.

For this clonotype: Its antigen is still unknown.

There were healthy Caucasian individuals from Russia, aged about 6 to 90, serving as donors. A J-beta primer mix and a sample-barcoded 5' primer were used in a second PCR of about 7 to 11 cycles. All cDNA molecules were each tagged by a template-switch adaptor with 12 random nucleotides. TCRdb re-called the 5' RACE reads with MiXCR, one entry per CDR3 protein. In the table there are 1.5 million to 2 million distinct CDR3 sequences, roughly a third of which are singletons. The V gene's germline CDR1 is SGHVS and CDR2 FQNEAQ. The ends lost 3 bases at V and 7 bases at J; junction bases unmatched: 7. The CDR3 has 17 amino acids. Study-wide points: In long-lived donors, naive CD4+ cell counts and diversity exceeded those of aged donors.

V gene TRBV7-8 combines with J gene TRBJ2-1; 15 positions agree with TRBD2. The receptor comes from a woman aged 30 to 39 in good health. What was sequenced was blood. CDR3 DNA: TGTGCCAGCAGCTTTGGACTAGCGGGGGGGCCTTCGAATGAGCAGTTCTTC. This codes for CASSFGLAGGPSNEQFF.